This T cell receptor beta chain was captured in a study of blood T cell repertoires in COVID-19. Overall study: PBMCs, B-cell-depleted T cells, or T cells were the source of the cDNA or gDNA that made up the material.

CDR3 length: 14 amino acids. Germline V gene sequence: CDR1 MNHEY, CDR2 SMNVEV (reference sequence). Trimming took 2 bases from V and 5 from J; bases not matched to a gene: 5. Clones were read by immunoSEQ multiplex PCR, and TCRdb kept only the in-frame ones, dropping some. The sample holds about 180,000 clones, 75% to 90% seen once. The specimen sequenced was peripheral blood. The TCR comes from a human donor with active or convalescent COVID-19. The donor label of this sample is uncertain. The chain uses TRBV27 and TRBJ1-1; TRBD1 aligns across 7 bases. CDR3 nucleotides: TGTGCCAGCAGTTTAACTCCAGGGGGGACTGAAGCTTTCTTT. Protein product: CASSLTPGGTEAFF.